These 4 T cell receptor beta chains originate from one sample sequenced in a study of CD8 T cells in ankylosing spondylitis. TCRdb independently ran MiXCR on the 5' RACE reads; one entry per CDR3 protein. The table has tens of thousands of distinct CDR3 sequences, about 30% seen once. Specimen: synovial fluid, either unsorted or a sorted T cell fraction (not recorded which). The source is a male donor with ankylosing spondylitis.

A few counts support this clonotype. CDR3 DNA: TGCGCCAGCAGTGAGGACCCGGGTGGGAATGGCTACACCTTC. As protein: CASSEDPGGNGYTF. The chain has TRBV10-2 and TRBJ1-2; D is undetermined. The germline V gene has CDR1 WSHSY and CDR2 SAAADI. V lost 2 bases to trimming and J lost 6 bases, with 13 bases between them. The CDR3 totals 14 residues.

This clonotype was detected ten times or more. The rearrangement links TRBV20-1 to TRBJ2-1, with D possibly being TRBD2 (6 bases). This CDR3 has 13 amino acids. CDR1 is DFQATT, CDR2 SNEGSKA, per germline (reference sequence). V lost 3 bases and J lost 7, with 13 bases in between. CDR3 sequence (DNA): TGCAGTGCTAGCGGGAGTGATTATAATGAGCAGTTCTTC. It specifies CSASGSDYNEQFF.

The V call is TRBV16, the J call TRBJ1-2; D is unresolved. Germline-derived CDR1 and CDR2 are KGHSY and FQNENV. The CDR3 spans 16 residues. V was shortened by 0 bases and J by 2 bases, with 13 bases between the two germline ends. The CDR3 DNA reads as TGTGCCAGCAGCCAATCGTCCATAGGAGAGAACTATGGCTACACCTTC. As protein: CASSQSSIGENYGYTF.

This chain links TRBV27 with TRBJ2-5; D is unresolved. This CDR3 comprises 14 residues. The germline CDR1 and CDR2 sequences are MNHEY and SMNVEV (reference sequence). Trimming stripped 0 bases from V and 2 bases from J, with 7 bases between. DNA of the CDR3: TGTGCCAGCAGTTTATCGTTCCTGCAAGAGACCCAGTACTTC. Amino acids: CASSLSFLQETQYF.